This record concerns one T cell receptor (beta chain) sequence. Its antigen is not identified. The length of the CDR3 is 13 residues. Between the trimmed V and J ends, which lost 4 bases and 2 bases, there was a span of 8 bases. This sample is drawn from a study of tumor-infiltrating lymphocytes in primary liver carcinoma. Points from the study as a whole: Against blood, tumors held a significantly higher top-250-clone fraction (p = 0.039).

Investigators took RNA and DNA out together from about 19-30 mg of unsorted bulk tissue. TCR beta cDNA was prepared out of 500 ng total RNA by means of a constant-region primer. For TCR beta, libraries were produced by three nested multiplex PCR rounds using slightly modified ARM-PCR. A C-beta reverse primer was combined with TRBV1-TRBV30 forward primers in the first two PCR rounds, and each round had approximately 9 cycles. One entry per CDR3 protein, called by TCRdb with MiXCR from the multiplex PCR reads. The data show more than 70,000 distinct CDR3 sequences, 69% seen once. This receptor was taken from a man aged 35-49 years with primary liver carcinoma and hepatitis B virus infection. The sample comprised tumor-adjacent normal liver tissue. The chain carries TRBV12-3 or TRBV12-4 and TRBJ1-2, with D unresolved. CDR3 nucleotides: TGTGCCAGCAGTTATACAGAGAACTATGGCTACACCTTC. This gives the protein CASSYTENYGYTF.